Sequencing of this T cell receptor (beta chain) was carried out in a study of blood T cell repertoires in COVID-19. Germline-derived CDR1 and CDR2 are MNHEY and SMNVEV (reference sequence). This CDR3 is built from 13 residues. V gave up 10 bases and J gave up 5 bases; unmatched junction bases: 4. Clones were sequenced by immunoSEQ multiplex PCR, and TCRdb holds only the in-frame ones, with some missing. In the table there are over 200,000 clones, 75% to 95% of which are singletons. The TCR was taken from a person aged 18 to 35 with COVID-19, enrolled during active disease. Sequenced material: peripheral blood. This chain connects TRBV27 to TRBJ2-7; 14 bases map to TRBD2. The CDR3 region has the DNA TGTGCCATCAGGGGACTAGCGGGAGACGAGCAGTACTTC. Amino acid sequence: CAIRGLAGDEQYF.